The text below deals with one T cell receptor beta chain. Its antigen is currently not known. There are no base qualities to consult, and no much larger clone falls within one base. The library relied on PCR. Sequencing was carried out with an Illumina HiSeq 2500. TCR libraries were prepared with molecular barcoding, using unique molecular identifiers to normalize TCRbeta repertoire quantification. The public reads were reanalyzed by TCRdb: fastp trimming at Q25, MiXCR alignment, in-frame beta chains only. Identical CDR3 proteins give one entry, which carries the most common genes and DNA. This sample has some 290,000 distinct CDR3 sequences in its table, and about a quarter of those were observed once. The ten largest make up approximately 11% of the sample. Including the terminal cysteine and phenylalanine, the CDR3 comprises 18 residues. Of all the DNA, just the CDR3 is kept, 54 bases in frame from base 1. CDR1 and CDR2, per the germline V gene, are LGHNA and YNFKEQ. The junction shows trimming of 4 bases on V and 7 bases on J, plus 28 bases between the germline ends.

This sample was taken from a study of T-cell reconstitution after alpha-beta-depleted transplantation in children listed by TCRdb under 2016. Describing the broader study: Using TCR repertoire profiling, the study followed T-cell immune reconstitution in a quantitative way in children after TCRalphabeta/CD19-depleted allogeneic hematopoietic cell transplantation. Results and caveats for the whole study, not just this receptor: In some patients, the high TCRbeta diversity seen at day 60 was put down to recipient T cells and intrathymic progenitors that had survived conditioning. The frequencies of hyperexpanded clones fell over the following months, and after one year, T-cell counts and TCRbeta diversity were mostly attributed to newly produced T cells. About two months after transplant, the apparently early recovery of alphabetaT-cell counts reportedly depended on just several hundred clones that had expanded rapidly and came from non-depleted graft cells.

The sample's treatment or condition label is to be understood as: allogeneic hematopoietic cell transplantation with graft depleted of TCRalphabeta T cells and CD19 B cells. TCRalphabeta/CD19-depleted allogeneic hematopoietic cell grafts were given to the transplant recipients, all of whom were children. This sequence originates from a male patient younger than 18 who had a stem cell transplant for acute lymphoblastic leukemia, so the T cells may come from the graft donor. This chain is built from TRBV4-2 and TRBJ1-2; the D gene is possibly TRBD1, with 6 bases matching. The sequenced sample was PBMCs, mostly from graft donor cells, obtained 180 days after TCRalphabeta/CD19-depleted stem cell transplant. The CDR3 protein is CASSPSPHRVEGLGGYTF. The bases read TGTGCCAGCAGCCCGTCCCCGCACAGGGTAGAGGGACTGGGTGGCTACACCTTC.